This TCR beta chain emerged from a study of cytomegalovirus exposure and HLA in healthy donors. From germline, CDR1 is SGHDT and CDR2 YYEEEE. After removal of 5 bases from V and 1 base from J, the junction contained 4 bases not matched to a gene. The length of the CDR3 is 14 residues. PCR was performed using 60 Vbeta and 13 Jbeta primers. Libraries were prepared by immunoSEQ multiplex PCR; TCRdb keeps only in-frame clonotypes and omits some of them. This sample's clone table lists roughly 140,000 clones. This clonotype originated in a man aged 35 to 55 in good health and CMV-seronegative. The chain is built from TRBV5-6 and TRBJ1-1, with TRBD1 matching over 8 bases. Sequencing used PBMCs. CDR3 DNA: TGTGCCAGCAGTTACGGGACAGGGAACACTGAAGCTTTCTTT. It yields the protein CASSYGTGNTEAFF.